The 24 T cell receptor beta chains below come from one sample, sequenced in a study of blood T cell repertoires in COVID-19. Method: immunoSEQ multiplex PCR; TCRdb's copy keeps in-frame clones and lacks some. The data contain about 160,000 clones, less than 85% of them singletons. Sequenced material: peripheral blood. The receptor set was obtained from a woman aged 60-75 years with COVID-19, enrolled during active disease.

V is TRBV28 and J is TRBJ1-2; D unclear. The germline CDR1 and CDR2 sequences are MDHEN and SYDVKM. V was shortened by 4 bases and J by 3 bases, with 12 bases between the two germline ends. This CDR3 region has 14 residues. CDR3 DNA sequence: TGTGCCAGCAGTTCCCCTGCCGGGGACTATGGCTACACCTTC. This codes for CASSSPAGDYGYTF.

CDR3 nucleotides: TGTGCCAGCAGCTTAGGGGGACTGGGGAATTCACCCCTCCACTTT. Amino acid sequence: CASSLGGLGNSPLHF. The chain employs TRBV11-1 and TRBJ1-6; tentative D call: TRBD1 (5 bases). V was cut by 1 base and J by 7 bases, with 11 bases left in between. The CDR3 covers 15 residues. Germline CDR1 reads SGHAT; CDR2 reads FQDESV (reference sequence).

The gene calls are TRBV28 and TRBJ1-5; 10 bases align to TRBD1. CDR1 MDHEN and CDR2 SYDVKM come from the germline V gene. The CDR3 runs to 16 residues. The ends lost 1 base at V and 6 bases at J; junction bases unmatched: 6. Here the CDR3 reads CASSLSPGQGRQPQHF. DNA for the CDR3: TGTGCCAGCAGTTTATCCCCGGGACAGGGGCGTCAGCCCCAGCATTTT.

The V gene is TRBV21-1, the J gene TRBJ2-7; TRBD2, as called in the table, went unchecked against the DNA. TRBV21-1 is a known pseudogene. The CDR3 covers 21 residues. The CDR3 nucleotides read TGTGCCAGCAGCAAAAAAACCGCCCCTCGGGTCGGCCTAGACCCAACCTACGAGCAGTACTTC. Amino acid sequence: CASSKKTAPRVGLDPTYEQYF.

This chain uses TRBV5-6 with TRBJ1-1; no clear D. Germline CDR1 reads SGHDT; CDR2 reads YYEEEE. Trimming cost V 4 bases and J 3 bases, with 13 bases left between them. The CDR3 totals 14 residues. The CDR3, as DNA: TGTGCCAGCAGCGCGGGAGTTGGGGACACTGAAGCTTTCTTT. Translated, it gives CASSAGVGDTEAFF.

The chain has TRBV5-6 and TRBJ1-2; no clear D. Germline loops: CDR1 SGHDT, CDR2 YYEEEE. Between the trimmed V and J ends, which lost 0 bases and 5 bases, there was a span of 11 bases. The CDR3 has 14 amino acids. The CDR3 protein is CASSLATGLYGYTF. In DNA, the CDR3 is TGTGCCAGCAGCTTGGCAACGGGGTTGTATGGCTACACCTTC.

V is TRBV7-9 and J is TRBJ2-1, with TRBD2 matching over 11 bases. The J segment lost 4 bases and the V segment lost 4 bases, leaving 3 bases of the junction unmatched. Germline CDR1 SEHNR, CDR2 FQNEAQ (reference sequence). CDR3 length equals 15 residues. The CDR3 DNA is TGTGCCAGCAGCTCCGGGACTAGCGGTTACAATGAGCAGTTCTTC. Its translation is CASSSGTSGYNEQFF.

CDR3 DNA: TGTGCCAGCCTGGCCACTAGCGGGAGTTACGAGCAGTACTTC. It codes for CASLATSGSYEQYF. V usage is TRBV18 and J usage is TRBJ2-7; 11 positions match TRBD2. The trim removed 8 bases at V and 4 bases at J, leaving 7 bases unmatched. The length of the CDR3 is 14 residues. The germline V gene encodes CDR1 KGHSH and CDR2 LQKENI.

This chain links TRBV6-2 or TRBV6-3 with TRBJ1-3; D gene ambiguous. The CDR3 covers 12 residues. Germline-derived CDR1 and CDR2 are MNHEY and SVGEGT. V lost 3 bases and J 3 bases, leaving 3 bases between the germline ends. Here the CDR3 reads CASSYSGNTIYF. The CDR3 bases are TGTGCCAGCAGTTATAGTGGAAACACCATATATTTT.

As DNA, the CDR3 is TGTGCCACCAGCATTGGACTGGGAGGGACCTACGAGCAGTACTTC. Translation: CATSIGLGGTYEQYF. This chain links TRBV15 with TRBJ2-7; 7 bases match TRBD2. The CDR3 is made up of 15 amino acids. CDR1 is LNHNV and CDR2 is YYDKDF in the germline V gene (reference sequence). Losses at the gene ends were 4 bases for V and 2 bases for J; bases not matched to a gene: 8.

This clone was seen just once. The rearrangement joins TRBV5-4 to TRBJ1-1; unclear D gene. The CDR3 covers 14 residues. Deletions cut 0 bases from V and 9 bases from J, with 15 bases between. In germline, CDR1 is SGHNT, CDR2 YYREEE (reference sequence). The CDR3 DNA reads as TGTGCCAGCAGCTTGGATTTCTCGGGAACGCAAGCTTTCTTT. It is translated as CASSLDFSGTQAFF.

The chain links TRBV5-1 to TRBJ2-2; D is possibly TRBD2 (6 bases). The CDR3 runs to 14 residues. Trimming stripped 1 base from V and 4 bases from J, with 8 bases between. Germline V CDR1 and CDR2: SGHRS, YFSETQ. In DNA, the CDR3 is TGCGCCAGCAGCTTGCAGGGAGGCACCGGGGAGCTGTTTTTT. Protein product: CASSLQGGTGELFF.

V and J are TRBV28 and TRBJ2-2; 7 bases align to TRBD2. This CDR3 is built from 16 residues. The junction had 8 bases not matched to a gene; V was cut back by 5 bases and J by 2 bases. Per germline, CDR1 MDHEN and CDR2 SYDVKM. The CDR3 DNA sequence: TGTGCCAGCAGTGTGGAGACGGGGGGTAACACCGGGGAGCTGTTTTTT. It specifies CASSVETGGNTGELFF.

In this sample, this clone turned up once. CDR3 region: CAWSVVAGGGEQYF. The CDR3 DNA is TGTGCCTGGAGTGTCGTAGCGGGAGGAGGGGAGCAGTACTTC. The chain employs TRBV30 and TRBJ2-7; 10 bases are shared with TRBD2. The CDR3 is 14 amino acids. CDR1 and CDR2 (germline): GTSNPN, SVGIG (reference sequence). J was trimmed by 7 bases and V by 0 bases; bases with no gene match: 6.

The genes are TRBV28 and TRBJ2-2, with D perhaps matching TRBD1 (6 bases). The CDR3 runs to 17 residues. Per germline, CDR1 MDHEN and CDR2 SYDVKM. Trimming left V 6 bases short and J 3 bases short, with 20 bases between. CDR3 sequence (DNA): TGTGCCAGCAGACCCGAGGGCGGAAGGGGGTACACCGGGGAGCTGTTTTTT. It specifies CASRPEGGRGYTGELFF.

The V call is TRBV28, the J call TRBJ1-1, with 9 bases matching TRBD1. Germline assignment: CDR1 MDHEN and CDR2 SYDVKM. Germline trimming cut 5 bases from V and 9 bases from J; bases unmatched to any gene: 10. CDR3 length: 14 amino acids. CDR3 DNA: TGTGCCAGCAGTCCGGGACAGGGATGGGCGAAAGCTTTCTTT. Translating it yields CASSPGQGWAKAFF.

This clone was picked up a small number of times. The chain carries TRBV7-2 and TRBJ1-1; D is perhaps TRBD1 (6 bases). CDR1 and CDR2 from the germline V gene are SGHTA and FQGNSA. Trimming shortened V by 1 base and J by 6 bases, and 15 bases separated the two germline ends. The CDR3 is 15 residues long. CDR3 nucleotides: TGTGCCAGCAGCTTAGACGTCGAGGGGGTAGCTGAAGCTTTCTTT. Its protein product is CASSLDVEGVAEAFF. The complete variable domain, with remaining parts taken from reference TRBV7-2 and TRBJ1-1, reads GAGVSQSPSNKVTEKGKDVELRCDPISGHTALYWYRQSLGQGLEFLIYFQGNSAPDKSGLPSDRFSAERTGGSVSTLTIQRTQQEDSAVYLCASSLDVEGVAEAFFGQGTRLTVV.

The chain is built from TRBV23-1 and TRBJ2-7, with a possible D match to TRBD1 (5 bases). TRBV23-1 is an open reading frame whose function is uncertain. This CDR3 comprises 17 residues. V was trimmed by 3 bases and J by 0 bases, leaving 18 bases between them. The CDR3 spells CASSHHMGHNSSYEQYF. CDR3 in DNA: TGCGCCAGCAGTCACCACATGGGGCACAACAGCTCCTACGAGCAGTACTTC.

V gene TRBV5-1 combines with J gene TRBJ2-1, with 7 bases that match TRBD2. There are 15 residues in the CDR3. J gave up 5 bases and V 7 bases, and 12 bases lay outside the gene matches. Germline V gene data show CDR1 as SGHRS and CDR2 as YFSETQ. Here the CDR3 DNA reads TGCGCCAGCGAATGGAGGGGAGGGAAAGACAATGAGCAGTTCTTC. Protein: CASEWRGGKDNEQFF.

This clone has just a few counts. The chain is built from TRBV5-6 and TRBJ1-5; no clear D gene. Between the trimmed V and J ends, which lost 0 bases and 9 bases, there was a span of 13 bases. CDR3 length: 14 amino acids. Per germline, CDR1 SGHDT and CDR2 YYEEEE. CDR3 sequence reads: CASSLGGSFGPQHF. DNA of the CDR3: TGTGCCAGCAGCTTGGGAGGCTCCTTTGGGCCCCAGCATTTT.

This sequence joins TRBV5-1 and TRBJ1-2; D not certain. Trimming stripped 4 bases from V and 3 bases from J, with 13 bases between. This CDR3 is built from 14 residues. The germline V gene encodes CDR1 SGHRS and CDR2 YFSETQ. As DNA, the CDR3 is TGCGCCAGCAGCCGCGGGGTTCAGGACTATGGCTACACCTTC. Its translation is CASSRGVQDYGYTF.

This clone was recorded only once. This sequence joins TRBV3-1 (or the pseudogene TRBV3-2) and TRBJ2-3, with TRBD2 matching 9 bases. CDR3 length: 18 amino acids. Germline V lookup: CDR1 LGHDT, CDR2 YNNKEL (reference sequence). Losses at the gene ends were 2 bases for V and 3 bases for J; bases not matched to a gene: 12. CDR3 amino acids: CASSQTARGGRKTDTQYF. The CDR3, as DNA: TGTGCCAGCAGCCAAACTGCGCGGGGGGGCCGAAAAACAGATACGCAGTATTTT.

This clone has only a few counts. The chain joins TRBV5-1 to TRBJ2-2; TRBD1 is a possible D gene (5 bases). Germline assignment: CDR1 SGHRS and CDR2 YFSETQ. This CDR3 is 15 amino acids long. The germline V and J ends were trimmed by 2 bases and 4 bases, with 12 bases remaining between them. The CDR3, as DNA: TGCGCCAGCAGCTTCGCAGGGATTGCCACCGGGGAGCTGTTTTTT. This codes for CASSFAGIATGELFF. The whole variable domain, remainder taken from reference TRBV5-1 and TRBJ2-2, is KAGVTQTPRYLIKTRGQQVTLSCSPISGHRSVSWYQQTPGQGLQFLFEYFSETQRNKGNFPGRFSGRQFSNSRSEMNVSTLELGDSALYLCASSFAGIATGELFFGEGSRLTVL.

The V gene is TRBV9, the J gene TRBJ2-5; no firm D call. Germline V CDR1 and CDR2: SGDLS, YYNGEE. This CDR3 is built from 13 residues. Trimming removed 0 bases from V and 5 bases from J, with 8 bases in between. CDR3 protein: CASSVELAETQYF. The CDR3 DNA follows: TGTGCCAGCAGCGTAGAACTCGCGGAGACCCAGTACTTC. Variable domain in full (rest from reference TRBV9 and TRBJ2-5): DSGVTQTPKHLITATGQRVTLRCSPRSGDLSVYWYQQSLDQGLQFLIQYYNGEERAKGNILERFSAQQFPDLHSELNLSSLELGDSALYFCASSVELAETQYFGPGTRLLVL.